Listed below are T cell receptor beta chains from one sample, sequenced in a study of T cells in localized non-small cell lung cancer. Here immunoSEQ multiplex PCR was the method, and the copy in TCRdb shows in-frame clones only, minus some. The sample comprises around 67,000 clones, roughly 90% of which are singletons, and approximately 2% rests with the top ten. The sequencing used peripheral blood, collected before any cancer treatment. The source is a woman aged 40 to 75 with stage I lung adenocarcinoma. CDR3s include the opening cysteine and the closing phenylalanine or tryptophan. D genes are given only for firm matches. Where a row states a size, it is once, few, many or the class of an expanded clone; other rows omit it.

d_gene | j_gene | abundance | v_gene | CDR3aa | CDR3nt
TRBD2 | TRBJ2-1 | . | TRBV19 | CASTREGNYNEQFF | TGTGCCAGTACCCGGGAGGGGAACTACAATGAGCAGTTCTTC
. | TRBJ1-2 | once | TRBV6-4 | CASSDSDYGYTF | TGTGCCAGCAGTGACTCCGATTATGGCTACACCTTC
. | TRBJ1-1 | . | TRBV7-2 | CASSLVNTEAFF | TGTGCCAGCAGCCTAGTAAACACTGAAGCTTTCTTT
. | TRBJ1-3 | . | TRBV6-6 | CASSYAAGGNTIYF | TGTGCCAGCAGTTACGCGGCAGGGGGAAACACCATATATTTT
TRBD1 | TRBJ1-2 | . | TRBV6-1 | CASSAKGGLRDRGQLGYTF | TGTGCCAGCAGTGCTAAAGGGGGTCTGCGGGACAGGGGGCAGTTGGGCTACACCTTC
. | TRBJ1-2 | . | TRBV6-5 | CASSPQGNYGYTF | TGTGCCAGCAGCCCTCAGGGTAACTATGGCTACACCTTC
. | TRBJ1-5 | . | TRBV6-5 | CASTPTGQSQPQHF | TGTGCCAGCACCCCTACAGGGCAATCTCAGCCCCAGCATTTT
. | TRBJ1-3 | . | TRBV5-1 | CASSSTRQSSGNTIYF | TGCGCCAGCAGCTCCACCCGACAGAGCTCTGGAAACACCATATATTTT
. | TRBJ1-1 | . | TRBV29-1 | CSVLPGEGTEAFF | TGCAGCGTCCTACCAGGGGAGGGGACTGAAGCTTTCTTT
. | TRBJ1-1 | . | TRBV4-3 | CASSQADRAKAFF | TGCGCCAGCAGCCAGGCCGACCGGGCTAAAGCTTTCTTT
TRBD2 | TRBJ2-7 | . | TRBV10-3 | CAIMGQRESSYEQYF | TGTGCCATCATGGGCCAGCGGGAAAGCTCCTACGAGCAGTACTTC
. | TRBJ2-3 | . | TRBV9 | CASSVDPGAGDTQYF | TGTGCCAGCAGCGTAGATCCGGGGGCAGGTGATACGCAGTATTTT
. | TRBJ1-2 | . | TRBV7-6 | CASSFVTRAGVHYGYTF | TGTGCCAGCAGCTTTGTGACACGAGCCGGGGTTCACTATGGCTACACCTTC
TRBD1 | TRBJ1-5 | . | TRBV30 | CAWSVRLQGTQPQHF | TGTGCCTGGAGTGTAAGGCTACAGGGGACCCAGCCCCAGCATTTT
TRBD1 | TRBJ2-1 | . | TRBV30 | CAWTGTGVDEQFF | TGTGCCTGGACCGGGACAGGGGTCGATGAGCAGTTCTTC
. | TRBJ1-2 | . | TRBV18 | CASSHGGRNYGYTF | TGTGCCAGCTCACACGGAGGAAGGAACTATGGCTACACCTTC
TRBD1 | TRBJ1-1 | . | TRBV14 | CASRQQGATEAFF | TGTGCCAGCAGACAACAGGGGGCGACTGAAGCTTTCTTT
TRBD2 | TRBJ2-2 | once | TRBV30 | CAWRELAGVGTGELFF | TGTGCCTGGAGGGAGCTAGCGGGAGTCGGCACCGGGGAGCTGTTTTTT
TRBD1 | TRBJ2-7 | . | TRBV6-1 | CASRKDRVGYEQYF | TGTGCCAGCAGAAAAGACAGGGTCGGTTACGAGCAGTACTTC
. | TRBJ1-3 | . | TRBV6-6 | CASSYEQNTIYF | TGTGCCAGCAGTTACGAGCAAAACACCATATATTTT
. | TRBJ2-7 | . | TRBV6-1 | CASSERVFAYEQYF | TGTGCCAGCAGTGAAAGAGTCTTTGCCTACGAGCAGTACTTC
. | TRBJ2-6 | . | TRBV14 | CASSQQGAGANVLTF | TGTGCCAGCAGCCAACAGGGTGCGGGGGCCAACGTCCTGACTTTC
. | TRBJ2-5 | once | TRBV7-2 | CASSLSVGVVETQYF | TGTGCCAGCAGCTTATCTGTTGGGGTGGTGGAGACCCAGTACTTC
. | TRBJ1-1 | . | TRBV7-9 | CASSLGDFLRAFF | TGTGCCAGCAGCTTAGGGGACTTCCTCAGAGCTTTCTTT
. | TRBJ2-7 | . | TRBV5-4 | CASSWDFSGSEQYF | TGTGCCAGCAGCTGGGACTTCAGCGGGTCCGAGCAGTACTTC
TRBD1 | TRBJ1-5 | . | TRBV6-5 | CASSEGQGAQPQHF | TGTGCCAGCAGTGAGGGACAGGGGGCACAGCCCCAGCATTTT
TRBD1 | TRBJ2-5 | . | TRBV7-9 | CASSFTGGKETQYF | TGTGCCAGCAGCTTCACAGGGGGGAAAGAGACCCAGTACTTC
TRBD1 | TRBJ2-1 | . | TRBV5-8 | CASSWDSNEQFF | TGTGCCAGCAGCTGGGACAGTAATGAGCAGTTCTTC
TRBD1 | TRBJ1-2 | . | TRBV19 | CASSPLPGQYYGYTF | TGTGCCAGTAGTCCCCTCCCGGGACAGTACTATGGCTACACCTTC
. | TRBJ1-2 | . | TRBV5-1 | CASSHRVSYGYTF | TGCGCCAGCAGCCACAGGGTTAGCTATGGCTACACCTTC
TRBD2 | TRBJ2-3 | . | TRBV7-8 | CASSRGLAGGTDTQYF | TGTGCCAGCAGCAGAGGACTAGCGGGAGGAACAGATACGCAGTATTTT
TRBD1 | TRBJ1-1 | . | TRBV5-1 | CASSLGQGHMNTEAFF | TGCGCCAGCAGCTTGGGACAGGGTCACATGAACACTGAAGCTTTCTTT
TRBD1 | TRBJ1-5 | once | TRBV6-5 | CASSRQGLRDQPQHF | TGTGCCAGCAGTAGACAGGGTCTCAGGGATCAGCCCCAGCATTTT
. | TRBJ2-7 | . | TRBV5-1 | CASTSAESSYEQYF | TGCGCCAGCACTAGCGCTGAGAGCTCCTACGAGCAGTACTTC
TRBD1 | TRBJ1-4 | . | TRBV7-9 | CASSYTFGQGGGEKLFF | TGTGCCAGCAGTTATACTTTCGGACAGGGAGGAGGTGAAAAACTGTTTTTT
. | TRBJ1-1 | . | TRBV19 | CASSTYNRGEAFF | TGTGCCAGTAGTACGTACAATCGCGGTGAAGCTTTCTTT
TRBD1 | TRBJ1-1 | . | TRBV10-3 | CAISDTGTGNTEAFF | TGTGCCATCAGCGACACCGGGACAGGGAACACTGAAGCTTTCTTT
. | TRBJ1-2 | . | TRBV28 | CASSREGLDGYGYTF | TGTGCCAGCAGTCGGGAGGGGCTGGACGGCTATGGCTACACCTTC
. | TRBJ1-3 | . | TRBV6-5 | CASSYSRDSGNTIYF | TGTGCCAGCAGTTACTCGAGGGACTCTGGAAACACCATATATTTT
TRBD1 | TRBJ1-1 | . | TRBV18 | CASSPIRGLNTEAFF | TGTGCCAGCTCACCAATCAGGGGGCTGAACACTGAAGCTTTCTTT
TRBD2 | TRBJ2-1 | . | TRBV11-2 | CASSPLAGVGHEQFF | TGTGCCAGCAGTCCACTAGCGGGGGTGGGCCATGAGCAGTTCTTC
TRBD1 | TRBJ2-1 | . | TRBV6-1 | CASSIWTGIHNEQFF | TGTGCCAGCAGCATCTGGACAGGGATACACAATGAGCAGTTCTTC
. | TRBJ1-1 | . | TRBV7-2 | CASSLQGSNTEAFF | TGTGCCAGCAGCTTACAGGGATCGAACACTGAAGCTTTCTTT
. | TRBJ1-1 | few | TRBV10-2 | CASSDPQVGGIRTEAFF | TGCGCCAGCAGTGACCCCCAGGTCGGGGGGATTAGAACTGAAGCTTTCTTT
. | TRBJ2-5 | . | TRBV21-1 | CAKYSSGSGTQYF | TGTGCCAAATACTCTAGCGGCTCGGGGACCCAGTACTTC
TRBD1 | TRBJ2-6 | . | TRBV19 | CASSIGTADSGANVLTF | TGTGCCAGTAGCATCGGGACAGCAGACTCTGGGGCCAACGTCCTGACTTTC
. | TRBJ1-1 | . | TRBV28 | CASSLIRTEAFF | TGTGCCAGCAGTTTAATTCGAACTGAAGCTTTCTTT
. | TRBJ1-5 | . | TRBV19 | CASSIFGVGGTGGYSNQPQHF | TGTGCCAGTAGTATTTTCGGGGTGGGGGGCACAGGCGGGTATAGCAATCAGCCCCAGCATTTT
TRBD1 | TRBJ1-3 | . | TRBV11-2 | CASSLGGDRASSGNTIYF | TGTGCCAGCAGCTTAGGGGGGGACAGGGCGAGCTCTGGAAACACCATATATTTT
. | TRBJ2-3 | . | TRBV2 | CASSLLVSGGTDTQYF | TGTGCCAGCAGCTTACTAGTGTCGGGCGGCACAGATACGCAGTATTTT
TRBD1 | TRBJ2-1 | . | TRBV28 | CASRDRNEQFF | TGTGCCAGCAGGGACAGGAATGAGCAGTTCTTC
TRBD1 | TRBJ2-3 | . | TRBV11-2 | CASSPGQATDTQYF | TGTGCCAGCAGCCCCGGACAGGCCACAGATACGCAGTATTTT
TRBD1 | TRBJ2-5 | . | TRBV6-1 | CASSFTGEETQYF | TGTGCCAGCAGTTTCACAGGGGAAGAGACCCAGTACTTC
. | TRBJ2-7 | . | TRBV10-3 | CAITERAGEYEQYF | TGTGCCATCACCGAGAGGGCAGGGGAATACGAGCAGTACTTC
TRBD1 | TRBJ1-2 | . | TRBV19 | CASSLSGTALYGYTF | TGTGCCAGTAGTTTATCCGGGACAGCCCTCTATGGCTACACCTTC
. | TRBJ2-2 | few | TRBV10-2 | CAVRPGTAGTGELFF | TGCGCCGTCCGGCCCGGGACTGCAGGCACCGGGGAGCTGTTTTTT
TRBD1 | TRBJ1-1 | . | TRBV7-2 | CASASTGANTEAFF | TGTGCCAGCGCCTCGACAGGGGCCAACACTGAAGCTTTCTTT
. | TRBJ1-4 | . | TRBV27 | CASILPSGEKLFF | TGTGCCAGCATCCTTCCATCCGGGGAAAAACTGTTTTTT